The 20 T cell receptor beta chains presented below share a single source sample, sequenced in a study of blood T cell repertoires in COVID-19. Sequencing was performed with immunoSEQ multiplex PCR; in TCRdb, only in-frame clones are kept and a portion is missing. The table shows 320,000 or so clones, with over 75% occurring only once. The sample consisted of PBMCs or T cells enriched from blood (not recorded which). These receptors came from a woman aged 25 to 39 who had recovered from COVID-19.

The chain recombines TRBV4-1 with TRBJ1-3; 9 bases align to TRBD1. CDR3 length: 16 amino acids. CDR1 MGHRA and CDR2 YSYEKL come from the germline V gene. J lost 0 bases, V lost 4 bases, and 4 bases had no gene match. For the CDR3, the DNA is TGCGCCAGCAGCCCCGGGACAGGGTACTCTGGAAACACCATATATTTT. This codes for CASSPGTGYSGNTIYF.

The V call is TRBV6-5, the J call TRBJ2-2, with 8 bases aligning to TRBD2. Per the germline V gene, CDR1 is MNHEY and CDR2 is SVGAGI. The CDR3 totals 14 residues. The V gene end was trimmed by 10 bases and the J gene end by 5 bases; junction bases not matched to a gene: 9. The CDR3 loop is CATTGGRATGELFF. The DNA of the CDR3 is TGTGCCACCACGGGGGGGAGGGCAACCGGGGAGCTGTTTTTT.

This clone was found a few times. This sequence joins TRBV4-1 and TRBJ2-7; D is unresolved. Germline CDR1 MGHRA, CDR2 YSYEKL. Trimming removed 3 bases from V and 2 bases from J, with 8 bases in between. The CDR3 runs 13 residues. The CDR3 loop is CASSQSQTYEQYF. The CDR3, as DNA: TGCGCCAGCAGCCAGTCACAGACCTACGAGCAGTACTTC.

The chain uses TRBV18 and TRBJ2-2, with D perhaps TRBD1 (6 bases). The CDR3 contains 17 residues. Per germline, CDR1 KGHSH and CDR2 LQKENI. Trimming took off 4 bases at V and 4 bases at J, with 19 bases between the two ends. Written as DNA, the CDR3 is TGTGCCAGCTCACTAACCCTGCCAGGGGTTGGCACCGGGGAGCTGTTTTTT. Its translation: CASSLTLPGVGTGELFF. Looking up the rest from reference TRBV18 and TRBJ2-2 gives the full variable domain: NAGVMQNPRHLVRRRGQEARLRCSPMKGHSHVYWYRQLPEEGLKFMVYLQKENIIDESGMPKERFSAEFPKEGPSILRIQQVVRGDSAAYFCASSLTLPGVGTGELFFGEGSRLTVL.

J is TRBJ2-1 and V is TRBV24-1, with 12 bases matching TRBD1. V lost 3 bases to trimming and J lost 0 bases; unmatched junction nucleotides: 14. The length of the CDR3 is 21 residues. CDR1 is KGHDR, CDR2 SFDVKD, per germline. The CDR3, as DNA: TGTGCCACCAGTGATCCTCCAGGGACAGGGGGCTCGTATAGCTCCTACAATGAGCAGTTCTTC. Its translation: CATSDPPGTGGSYSSYNEQFF.

The chain recombines TRBV11-3 with TRBJ2-7, with 7 bases identical to TRBD2. Germline assignment: CDR1 SGHNT and CDR2 YENEEA. V lost 5 bases, J lost 7 bases, and 5 bases stayed unmatched. This CDR3 has 12 residues. The CDR3 loop is CASSPYSGEQYF. Here the CDR3 DNA reads TGTGCCAGCAGCCCGTATAGCGGGGAGCAGTACTTC.

This sequence joins TRBV30 and TRBJ2-1; 8 bases match TRBD2. Germline-derived CDR1 and CDR2 are GTSNPN and SVGIG (reference sequence). The CDR3 length is 13 residues. The J segment lost 10 bases and the V segment lost 4 bases, leaving 9 bases of the junction unmatched. CDR3 residues: CAWTGTREGEQFF. The CDR3 nucleotides read TGTGCCTGGACCGGGACTAGGGAAGGGGAGCAGTTCTTC.

The chain recombines TRBV6-4 with TRBJ2-1; tentative D call: TRBD2 (7 bases). The CDR3 sequence is 18 residues long. V was shortened by 0 bases and J by 0 bases, with 15 bases between the two germline ends. Germline CDR1 MRHNA, CDR2 SNTAGT. This CDR3 is CASSDSISGGRSYNEQFF. The CDR3 DNA reads as TGTGCCAGCAGTGACTCGATATCGGGGGGCCGCTCCTACAATGAGCAGTTCTTC.

The V and J genes are TRBV3-1 (or the pseudogene TRBV3-2) and TRBJ1-2, with 7 nucleotides matching TRBD1. Germline values: CDR1 LGHDT, CDR2 YNNKEL (reference sequence). V shed 4 bases and J 8 bases; nucleotides not matched to a gene: 13. This CDR3 has 15 residues. The CDR3 bases are TGTGCCAGCAGCCCCGGGACAGACCCTCCACGGGGCTACACCTTC. Translated: CASSPGTDPPRGYTF.

The chain couples TRBV28 to TRBJ1-1, with D possibly being TRBD1 (5 bases). The CDR3 sequence is 15 residues long. Trimming shortened V by 7 bases and J by 1 base, and 16 bases separated the two germline ends. Germline V gene lookup returns CDR1 MDHEN and CDR2 SYDVKM. CDR3 sequence reads: CASTSRVGGNTEAFF. The CDR3 DNA sequence: TGTGCCAGCACGTCACGGGTGGGGGGGAACACTGAAGCTTTCTTT.

V usage is TRBV10-1 and J usage is TRBJ1-2, with a weak D call TRBD1 (6 bases). Looked up from germline, CDR1 is WNHNN and CDR2 is SYGVQD (reference sequence). Trimming removed 0 bases at V and 4 bases at J, with 12 bases between. The CDR3 is made up of 15 amino acids. The CDR3: CASSESLDRTYGYTF. CDR3 nucleotide sequence: TGCGCCAGCAGTGAGTCCCTGGACAGAACCTATGGCTACACCTTC.

This clone was seen more than once but under ten times. This sequence joins TRBV9 and TRBJ2-3; the D is unclear. Per germline, CDR1 SGDLS and CDR2 YYNGEE. V was cut by 5 bases and J by 0 bases, with 7 bases left in between. This CDR3 has 13 amino acids. The CDR3 nucleotides read TGTGCCAGCAGTGGGCAGAGCACAGATACGCAGTATTTT. Protein product: CASSGQSTDTQYF.

CDR3 in amino acids: CASSPTEPEPQHF. The CDR3 DNA reads TGTGCCAGCTCACCGACAGAGCCAGAGCCCCAGCATTTT. The genes are TRBV18 and TRBJ1-5; perhaps TRBD1 as D (5 bases). The CDR3 has 13 amino acids. Trimming left V 3 bases short and J 8 bases short, with 11 bases between. The germline gives CDR1 KGHSH, CDR2 LQKENI.

This sequence joins TRBV28 and TRBJ2-7; D ambiguous. This CDR3 region has 13 residues. V was clipped by 3 bases and J by 2 bases, with 8 bases between them. Germline CDR1 reads MDHEN; CDR2 reads SYDVKM. DNA of the CDR3: TGTGCCAGCAGTTTTAGCCCGACCTACGAGCAGTACTTC. It is translated as CASSFSPTYEQYF.

The table lists this clone with a few counts. This sequence joins TRBV5-1 and TRBJ1-2; TRBD1 agrees at 10 bases. From germline, CDR1 is SGHRS and CDR2 YFSETQ. This CDR3 has 16 residues. The ends lost 4 bases at V and 4 bases at J; junction bases unmatched: 10. The DNA of the CDR3 is TGCGCCAGCAGCGATCCCGGGACAGGGGACGTCTATGGCTACACCTTC. Residues: CASSDPGTGDVYGYTF.

The chain uses TRBV19 and TRBJ1-4; TRBD1 matches 7 bases. J lost 8 bases, V lost 4 bases, and 7 bases had no gene match. CDR1 and CDR2 (germline): LNHDA, SQIVND (reference sequence). The CDR3 consists of 14 residues. CDR3 region: CASSTGQTIEKLFF. The CDR3 coding sequence is TGTGCCAGTAGTACGGGACAGACAATCGAAAAACTGTTTTTT.

This chain links TRBV21-1 with TRBJ2-1; no check of the table's D call, TRBD2, against the DNA was made. TRBV21-1 constitutes a pseudogene. The CDR3 spans 15 residues. The CDR3 protein is CASSSRVTSYNEQFF. Written as DNA, the CDR3 is TGTGCCAGCAGCTCGCGGGTAACTTCCTACAATGAGCAGTTCTTC.

V gene TRBV7-2 combines with J gene TRBJ2-5; D may be TRBD2 (7 bases). Germline CDR1 reads SGHTA; CDR2 reads FQGNSA. V lost 2 bases and J lost 9, with 19 bases in between. The CDR3 is 15 amino acids. As DNA, the CDR3 is TGTGCCAGCAGCTTAACGGGGGGCCCATTTCGGGCCCAGTACTTC. It yields the protein CASSLTGGPFRAQYF.

The DNA for the CDR3 is TGTGCCACCATAAGCGGGGGGCGTGAAGATACGCAGTATTTT. Translating gives CATISGGREDTQYF. This sequence joins TRBV6-5 and TRBJ2-3; TRBD2 matches 9 bases. CDR3 length: 14 residues. V was pared by 10 bases and J by 5 bases, with 10 bases of the junction left unmatched. Looked up from germline, CDR1 is MNHEY and CDR2 is SVGAGI.

This clone showed up just once. Compared with germline, one end of the junction differs, possibly owing to a read error. The chain employs TRBV6-1 and TRBJ2-1, with TRBD1 identical over 9 bases. The CDR3 totals 15 residues. CDR1 MNHNS and CDR2 SASEGT come from the germline V gene. The CDR3 bases are TGTGCCAGCAGTGAGACAGGGGGGTTCAACAATAAGCAGTTCTTC. It yields the protein CASSETGGFNNKQFF.